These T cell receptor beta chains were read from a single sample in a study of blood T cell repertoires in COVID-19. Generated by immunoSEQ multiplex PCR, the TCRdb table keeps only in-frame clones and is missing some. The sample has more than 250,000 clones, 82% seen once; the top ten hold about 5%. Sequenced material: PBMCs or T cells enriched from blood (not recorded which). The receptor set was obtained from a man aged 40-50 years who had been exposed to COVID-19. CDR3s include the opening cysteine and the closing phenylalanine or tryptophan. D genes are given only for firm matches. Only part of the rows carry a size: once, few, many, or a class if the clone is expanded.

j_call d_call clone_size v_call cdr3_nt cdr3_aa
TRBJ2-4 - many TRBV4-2 TGTGCCAGCACCGCACTAAAAAACATTCAGTACTTC CASTALKNIQYF
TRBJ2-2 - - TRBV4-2 TGTGCCAGCAGCCAAGATCCCCCTCGGTTTGGTGGCGGGCTGTTTTTT CASSQDPPRFGGGLFF
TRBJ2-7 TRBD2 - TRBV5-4 TGTGCCAGCAGCTTTTCTAGCGGATACGAGCAGTACTTC CASSFSSGYEQYF
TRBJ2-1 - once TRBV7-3 TGTGCCAGCAGCGCTAACGGGGGAGTTGGGTACAATGAGCAGTTCTTC CASSANGGVGYNEQFF
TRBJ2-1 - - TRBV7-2 TGTGCCAGCAGCTCTCGACAGGTAACAGGCCATGAGCAGTTCTTC CASSSRQVTGHEQFF
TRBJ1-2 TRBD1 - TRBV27 TGTGCCAGCCGGACAGGGCTCAACTATGGCTACACCTTC CASRTGLNYGYTF
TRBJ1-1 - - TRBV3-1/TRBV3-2 TGTGCCAGCAGCCAAACAAAGAACACTGAAGCTTTCTTT CASSQTKNTEAFF
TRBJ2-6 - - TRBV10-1 TGCGCCAGCATATCGCCGTGGACGCGGGAAATATTAAGCTCTGGGGCCAACGTCCTGACTTTC CASISPWTREILSSGANVLTF
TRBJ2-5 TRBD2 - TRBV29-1 TGCAGCGCAATAGCGGGAGGGGGGGAGACCCAGTACTTC CSAIAGGGETQYF
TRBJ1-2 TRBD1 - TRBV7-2 TGTGCCAGCAGCCCCGGACAGGGGACCTACACCTTC CASSPGQGTYTF
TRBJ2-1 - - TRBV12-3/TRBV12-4 TGTGCCAGCAGGGCCGGAGGCCTCAGGTCTCGGTTCTTC CASRAGGLRSRFF
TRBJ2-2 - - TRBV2 TGTGCCAGCAGCCTCCAGGGTCAAACCGGGGAGCTGTTTTTT CASSLQGQTGELFF
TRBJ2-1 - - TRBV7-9 TGTGCCAGCAGCTTGGAAAGGGGGACTACCCGAGGCCTCTTC CASSLERGTTRGLF
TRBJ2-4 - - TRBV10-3 TGTGCCATCAGTGAGTCGGCGTTCGCATATCGAGGCAAAAACATTCAGTACTTC CAISESAFAYRGKNIQYF
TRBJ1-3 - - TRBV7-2 TGTGCCAGCAGCTTAGCGGGGAGAGCAAACACCATATATTTT CASSLAGRANTIYF
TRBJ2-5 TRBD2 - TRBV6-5 TGTGCCAGCAGTTACGCTAGCGGGAGTATTGAGACCCAGTACTTC CASSYASGSIETQYF
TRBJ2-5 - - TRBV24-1 TGTGCCACCAGTGTGGGTCTGACTAAAGAGACCCAGTACTTC CATSVGLTKETQYF
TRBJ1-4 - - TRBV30 TGTGCCTGGGGAGGAGGCGATGAAAAACTGTTTTTT CAWGGGDEKLFF
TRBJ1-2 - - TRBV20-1 TGCACCGCGGGTGGCTACACCTTC CTAGGYTF
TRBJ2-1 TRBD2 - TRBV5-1 TGCGCCAGCAGCTTGATTCAGCGGGAGGACAATGAGCAGTTCTTC CASSLIQREDNEQFF
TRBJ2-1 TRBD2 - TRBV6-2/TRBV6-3 TGTGCCAGCAGCACCCAGCGGGGGTACAATGAGCAGTTCTTC CASSTQRGYNEQFF
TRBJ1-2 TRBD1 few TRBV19 TGTGCCAGTAGTATGGACACAGGGGTGGGTGGCTACACCTTC CASSMDTGVGGYTF
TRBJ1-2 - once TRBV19 TGTGCCAGTACAACACTCGGGGGAAGCTATGGCTACACCTTC CASTTLGGSYGYTF
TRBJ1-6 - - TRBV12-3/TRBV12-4 TGTGCCAGCAGTTTCCTTTCACCCCTCCACTTT CASSFLSPLHF
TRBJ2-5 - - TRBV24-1 TGTGCCACCAGTGCTCCGGGACAAGAGACCCAGTACTTC CATSAPGQETQYF
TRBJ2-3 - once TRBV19 TGTGCCAGTGAAGGGCAGGGCGGATCGCAGTATTTT CASEGQGGSQYF
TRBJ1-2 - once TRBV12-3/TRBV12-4 TGTGCCAGCAGCCGGCAGGGTAACTATGGCTACACCTTC CASSRQGNYGYTF
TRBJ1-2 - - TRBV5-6 TGTGCCAGCAGCCTCTTGGGCCGCTCGGGATTCTATGGCTACACCTTC CASSLLGRSGFYGYTF
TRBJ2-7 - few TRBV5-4 TGTGCCAGCAGCTTACGGTACGGGTCCACCTACGAGCAGTACTTC CASSLRYGSTYEQYF
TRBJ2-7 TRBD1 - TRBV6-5 TGTGCCAGCAGTTACCGGAGACAGGGTTCCTACGAGCAGTACTTC CASSYRRQGSYEQYF
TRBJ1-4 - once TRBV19 TGTGCCAGTAGTGGGGCAGGGGAACGTGAAAAACTGTTTTTT CASSGAGEREKLFF
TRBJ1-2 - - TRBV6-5 TGTGCCAGCCTCAAGGCAGGAGGAAAGAACTATGGCTACACCTTC CASLKAGGKNYGYTF
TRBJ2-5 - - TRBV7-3 TGTGCCAGCAGCTTGGACAACCGGCAGACCCAGTACTTC CASSLDNRQTQYF
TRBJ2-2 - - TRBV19 TGTGCCAGTAGTGCCCAACAGGCCGGGGAGCTGTTTTTT CASSAQQAGELFF
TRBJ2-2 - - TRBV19 TGTGCCAGTACCATCCTAGAGGGAACCGGGGAGCTGTTTTTT CASTILEGTGELFF
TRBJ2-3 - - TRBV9 TGTGCCAGCAGCGTAGTTAAGGGGACGCAGTATTTT CASSVVKGTQYF
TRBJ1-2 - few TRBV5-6 TGTGCCAGCAGCGAAAATGCCAACATCGAGGGAGGCTACACCTTC CASSENANIEGGYTF
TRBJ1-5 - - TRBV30 TGTGCCTGGAGCCACTCAGGCTCACGTCAGCCCCAGCATTTT CAWSHSGSRQPQHF
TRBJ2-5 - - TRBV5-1 TGCGCCAGCAGCTTGGTGGCATCCCAAGAGACCCAGTACTTC CASSLVASQETQYF
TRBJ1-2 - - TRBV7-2 TGTGCCAGCAGCCTCCGCGCAGGGCCTAACTATGGCTACACCTTC CASSLRAGPNYGYTF
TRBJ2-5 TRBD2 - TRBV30 TGTGCCTGGAGTGGACTAGCGGAAATTTTTGGGGAGACCCAGTACTTC CAWSGLAEIFGETQYF
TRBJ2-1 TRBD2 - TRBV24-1 TGTGCCACCAGTGAGGCGACTAGCGGGAGAGTTGGTGAGCAGTTCTTC CATSEATSGRVGEQFF
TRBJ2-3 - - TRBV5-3 TGTGCCAGAAGCCATCGCCCCCGGAGGGAGGCCTGCACAGATACGCAGTATTTT CARSHRPRREACTDTQYF
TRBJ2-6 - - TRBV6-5 TGTGCCACCACTGGGGCCAACGTCCTGACTTTC CATTGANVLTF
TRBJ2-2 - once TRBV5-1 TGCGCCAGCAGCCGGAGCGGGTACACCGGGGAGCTGTTTTTT CASSRSGYTGELFF
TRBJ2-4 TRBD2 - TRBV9 TGTGCCAGCAGCGTACGACGGGAGGGGGACATTCAGTACTTC CASSVRREGDIQYF
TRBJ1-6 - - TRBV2 TGTGCCAGCAGTGGGTACAAAAATTCACCCCTCCACTTT CASSGYKNSPLHF
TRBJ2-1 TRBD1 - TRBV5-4 TGTGCCAGCAGCTCGGCGGACAGGGGGGGCCCCAATGAGCAGTTCTTC CASSSADRGGPNEQFF
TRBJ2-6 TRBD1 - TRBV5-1 TGCGCCAGCAGCTCCGGGACAGTCACCTCTGGGGCCAACGTCCTGACTTTC CASSSGTVTSGANVLTF
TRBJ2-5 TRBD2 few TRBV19 TGTGCCAGTAGTCGTGTCCTCCCCTCGACTAGCGGGAGGTTAGGGGAGACCCAGTACTTC CASSRVLPSTSGRLGETQYF
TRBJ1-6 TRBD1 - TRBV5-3 TGTGCCAGAAGCCAAAAACCGGGACAGGGGGGCTCCTATAATTCACCCCTCCACTTT CARSQKPGQGGSYNSPLHF
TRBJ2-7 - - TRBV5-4 TGTGCCAGCAGCTTGGGTGGGGACTCTGGAATTGGGTACTTC CASSLGGDSGIGYF
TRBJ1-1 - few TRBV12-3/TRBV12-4 TGTGCCAGCAGTTTAAGATCAGGGTCTGAAGCTTTCTTT CASSLRSGSEAFF
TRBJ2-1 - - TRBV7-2 TGTGCCAGCAGCTTAAGCAGGGAAAGTGAGCAGTTCTTC CASSLSRESEQFF